The sample holds many counts of the clone carrying this TCR beta chain. What it recognizes is unknown. These data belong to a study of CD8 T cells in ankylosing spondylitis. Study-wide points: A TCR beta motif of roughly 8 highly homologous variants appeared characteristic of ankylosing spondylitis blood. Past research had described some motif variants in reactive arthritis synovial fluid and blood. It was reported that disease-linked clones were significantly enriched in matched ankylosing spondylitis synovial fluid.

CDR3 size: 14 residues. V lost 4 bases to trimming and J lost 4 bases; unmatched junction nucleotides: 1. For TCR beta, libraries came from quantitative 5'-RACE with molecular barcodes. Each CDR3 protein is one row after TCRdb ran MiXCR on the 5' RACE reads. The sample consists of around 770,000 distinct CDR3 sequences, under 20% of them appearing once. The chain joins TRBV12-3 or TRBV12-4 to TRBJ2-1; 10 bases map to TRBD2. The material sequenced was blood, either unsorted or a sorted T cell fraction (not recorded which). The receptor was derived from a male donor with ankylosing spondylitis. The DNA of the CDR3 is TGTGCCAGCAGTTCTAGCGGGGGTTACAATGAGCAGTTCTTC. Translation gives CASSSSGGYNEQFF.